The 21 T cell receptor beta chains presented below share a single source sample, sequenced in a study of T cell changes during pregnancy in multiple sclerosis (dated by TCRdb to the late 2010s). Library method: the immunoSEQ multiplex PCR assay. Held by TCRdb, this immuneACCESS table contains in-frame sequences only and omits some clones. Under half of the omission traces to an unresolved V gene where checked; the cause of the rest is unknown. The sample data list approximately 39,000 clones, and approximately 92% of these were observed just once. The ten largest clonotypes hold 1.2% of the sample. Material: PBMCs (not recorded whether the cells were cultured). The source of these receptors is a female donor with multiple sclerosis, enrolled in a pregnancy study.

The chain is built from TRBV28 and TRBJ1-2; no firm D call. The length of the CDR3 is 13 residues. Germline V gene data show CDR1 as MDHEN and CDR2 as SYDVKM. V dropped 7 bases and J dropped 0 bases, with 9 bases sitting between them. CDR3 DNA sequence: TGTGCCAGCACTGGAGGGTCTAACTATGGCTACACCTTC. It is translated as CASTGGSNYGYTF.

This clone is labeled as medium-sized. The chain combines TRBV29-1 with TRBJ2-7; D unresolved. The CDR3 is 8 residues long. CDR1 is SQVTM, CDR2 ANQGSEA, per germline. CDR3 in amino acids: CRHYEQYF. The CDR3 region has the DNA TGCAGGCATTACGAGCAGTACTTC.

V and J are TRBV29-1 and TRBJ2-3; D possibly uses TRBD1 or TRBD2 (6 bases each). This CDR3 is built from 13 residues. V was trimmed by 6 bases and J by 4 bases, leaving 14 bases between them. Per the germline V gene, CDR1 is SQVTM and CDR2 is ANQGSEA. The CDR3 protein is CSVGGGPADTQYF. The CDR3 bases are TGCAGCGTCGGTGGGGGGCCTGCAGATACGCAGTATTTT.

CDR3 region: CASSTGGATNEKLFF. The CDR3, as DNA: TGTGCCAGCAGCACAGGGGGGGCCACTAATGAAAAACTGTTTTTT. The rearrangement joins TRBV7-9 to TRBJ1-4, with 8 bases fitting TRBD1. Germline CDR1 is SEHNR and CDR2 is FQNEAQ (reference sequence). This CDR3 comprises 15 residues. V trimming: 5 bases; J trimming: 2 bases; junction bases outside the gene matches: 4. The full variable domain, completed using reference TRBV7-9 and TRBJ1-4, is DTGVSQNPRHKITKRGQNVTFRCDPISEHNRLYWYRQTLGQGPEFLTYFQNEAQLEKSRLLSDRFSAERPKGSFSTLEIQRTEQGDSAMYLCASSTGGATNEKLFFGSGTQLSVL.

The chain uses TRBV4-3 and TRBJ2-3; D is perhaps TRBD2 (6 bases). V was pared by 4 bases and J by 9 bases, with 14 bases between. Germline CDR1 LGHNA, CDR2 YSLEER. The CDR3 is made up of 13 amino acids. The CDR3 protein is CASSPLGSGTQYF. DNA for the CDR3: TGCGCCAGCAGCCCCCTGGGTAGCGGAACGCAGTATTTT.

V gene TRBV30 combines with J gene TRBJ1-4, with TRBD1 as a possible D gene (6 bases). The CDR3 consists of 13 residues. Per germline, CDR1 GTSNPN and CDR2 SVGIG (reference sequence). Trimming pared 1 base from V and 7 bases from J, leaving 10 bases between. The CDR3 loop reads CAWSGGAGEKLFF. CDR3 DNA sequence: TGTGCCTGGAGTGGGGGGGCTGGTGAAAAACTGTTTTTT. The full variable domain, completed using reference TRBV30 and TRBJ1-4, is SQTIHQWPATLVQPVGSPLSLECTVEGTSNPNLYWYRQAAGRGLQLLFYSVGIGQISSEVPQNLSASRPQDRQFILSSKKLLLSDSGFYLCAWSGGAGEKLFFGSGTQLSVL.

This clone appeared once. The chain is built from TRBV5-1 and TRBJ2-7, with 9 nucleotides matching TRBD2. The V and J ends lost 2 bases and 2 bases, in that order; junction bases with no gene match: 2. The CDR3 totals 14 residues. Germline loops: CDR1 SGHRS, CDR2 YFSETQ. The CDR3 coding sequence is TGCGCCAGCAGCTTTGAGCGGGGGGCCTACGAGCAGTACTTC. As protein: CASSFERGAYEQYF.

V usage is TRBV10-3 and J usage is TRBJ2-1; 11 bases align to TRBD2. CDR3 length equals 14 residues. Germline V lookup: CDR1 ENHRY, CDR2 SYGVKD. With 10 bases clipped from V and 7 bases from J, the junction kept 9 bases outside the gene matches. The CDR3 nucleotides are TGTGCCACAAACCTGGGACTAGCGGAAAATGAGCAGTTCTTC. It codes for CATNLGLAENEQFF.

V is TRBV27 and J is TRBJ2-3; 11 nucleotides align to TRBD2. The ends lost 5 bases at V and 6 bases at J; junction bases unmatched: 4. The germline gives CDR1 MNHEY, CDR2 SMNVEV (reference sequence). This CDR3 is built from 14 residues. The CDR3 loop is CASSITSGSDTQYF. CDR3 nucleotide sequence: TGTGCCAGCAGTATAACTAGCGGGAGTGATACGCAGTATTTT.

This sequence joins TRBV7-3 and TRBJ2-2, with 7 bases aligning to TRBD1. This CDR3 region has 15 residues. The V and J ends lost 3 bases and 7 bases, in that order; junction bases with no gene match: 8. Germline CDR1 SGHTA, CDR2 FQGTGA. CDR3 region: CASSLLGGAGGELFF. CDR3 DNA: TGTGCCAGCAGCTTGTTAGGGGGCGCGGGCGGGGAGCTGTTTTTT.

The rearrangement links TRBV12-1 to TRBJ1-2. TRBV12-1 is shown as a pseudogene. The CDR3 has 12 residues. The CDR3 DNA reads as TGTGCCAGCAGCTTTGGGGGTTGTGGCTACACCTTC. Protein: CASSFGGCGYTF.

This clone was picked up one time. The chain combines TRBV15 with TRBJ2-7; D is possibly TRBD2 (6 bases). The V gene's germline CDR1 is LNHNV and CDR2 YYDKDF (reference sequence). The CDR3 spans 15 residues. With 2 bases removed from V and 1 base from J, the gap between germline ends came to 12 bases. CDR3 residues: CATSRPGDGSYEQYF. CDR3 sequence (DNA): TGTGCCACCAGCAGACCGGGGGACGGTTCCTACGAGCAGTACTTC. The whole variable domain, filled in from reference TRBV15 and TRBJ2-7, reads DAMVIQNPRYQVTQFGKPVTLSCSQTLNHNVMYWYQQKSSQAPKLLFHYYDKDFNNEADTPDNFQSRRPNTSFCFLDIRSPGLGDTAMYLCATSRPGDGSYEQYFGPGTRLTVT.

The genes are TRBV28 and TRBJ1-2, with no clear D. The CDR3 is 13 amino acids. Per the germline V gene, CDR1 is MDHEN and CDR2 is SYDVKM. Trimming pared 1 base from V and 2 bases from J, leaving 5 bases between. This CDR3 reads CASSLSGNYGYTF. In nucleotides, the CDR3 is TGTGCCAGCAGTTTATCGGGGAACTATGGCTACACCTTC.

The gene calls are TRBV5-5 and TRBJ2-2, with 7 bases aligning to TRBD2. This CDR3 comprises 15 residues. Germline V gene lookup returns CDR1 SGHKS and CDR2 YYEKEE (reference sequence). V lost 1 base, J lost 6 bases, and 6 bases stayed unmatched. The CDR3 is CASSLSGDSAGELFF. In nucleotides, the CDR3 is TGTGCCAGCAGCTTGAGCGGGGATTCTGCCGGGGAGCTGTTTTTT.

The chain employs TRBV10-2 and TRBJ1-4; 9 positions agree with TRBD1. The CDR3 is 19 residues long. Germline CDR1 reads WSHSY; CDR2 reads SAAADI. V was clipped by 3 bases and J by 0 bases; unmatched bases: 11. The CDR3 bases are TGCGCCAGCAGTGATGGGACAGGGCTATCTTCAGCAACTAATGAAAAACTGTTTTTT. Protein sequence: CASSDGTGLSSATNEKLFF.

The rearrangement uses TRBV2 and TRBJ2-4, with 7 nucleotides matching TRBD1. Germline lookup yields CDR1 SNHLY and CDR2 FYNNEI. With V trimmed by 3 bases and J by 5 bases, 4 bases remained unmatched. There are 14 residues in the CDR3. This CDR3 is CASSESGTENIQYF. The CDR3 DNA follows: TGTGCCAGCAGTGAGTCCGGGACAGAAAACATTCAGTACTTC.

By share of the sample, this clone is medium-sized. The chain recombines TRBV7-9 with TRBJ1-2, with D maybe TRBD1 (5 bases). The ends were cut back, 2 bases at V and 8 bases at J, with 18 bases in the middle. Germline CDR1 SEHNR, CDR2 FQNEAQ (reference sequence). This CDR3 is built from 15 residues. CDR3 DNA: TGTGCCAGCAGCTTATTTGGGGGTCTGATGAGGGGCTACACCTTC. It codes for CASSLFGGLMRGYTF.

The rearrangement joins TRBV18 to TRBJ2-3, with 7 bases identical to TRBD1. CDR1 KGHSH and CDR2 LQKENI come from the germline V gene. With 3 bases clipped from V and 0 bases from J, the junction kept 3 bases outside the gene matches. The CDR3 consists of 15 residues. The CDR3 sequence is CASSPPGQSTDTQYF. The CDR3 DNA sequence: TGTGCCAGCTCACCTCCGGGACAGAGCACAGATACGCAGTATTTT.

The gene calls are TRBV5-4 and TRBJ2-4; no definite D call. Trimming removed 2 bases at V and 7 bases at J, with 13 bases between. Germline V CDR1 and CDR2: SGHNT, YYREEE (reference sequence). The CDR3 runs to 14 residues. The CDR3 bases are TGTGCCAGCAGCTTACACGGGTTCTTGAACATTCAGTACTTC. This sequence encodes CASSLHGFLNIQYF. The full variable domain, rest sourced from reference TRBV5-4 and TRBJ2-4, is ETGVTQSPTHLIKTRGQQVTLRCSSQSGHNTVSWYQQALGQGPQFIFQYYREEENGRGNFPPRFSGLQFPNYSSELNVNALELDDSALYLCASSLHGFLNIQYFGAGTRLSVL.

This chain joins TRBV9 and TRBJ1-1; the D is unclear. V shed 4 bases and J shed 1 base, with 17 bases lying between them. Germline CDR1 reads SGDLS; CDR2 reads YYNGEE. This CDR3 is 16 amino acids long. CDR3 region: CASSPRASTGNTEAFF. Written as DNA, the CDR3 is TGTGCCAGCAGCCCTCGGGCCTCAACGGGGAACACTGAAGCTTTCTTT.

The chain recombines TRBV7-2 with TRBJ1-2, with TRBD1 matching over 7 bases. J lost 4 bases, V lost 1 base, and 3 bases had no gene match. Germline V gene lookup returns CDR1 SGHTA and CDR2 FQGNSA. The CDR3 covers 14 residues. This CDR3 is CASSLGQGGYGYTF. As DNA, the CDR3 is TGTGCCAGCAGCTTAGGACAGGGAGGCTATGGCTACACCTTC.